Below are 5 T cell receptor beta chains sequenced from a single sample in a study of blood T cell repertoires in COVID-19. Some clones are missing from TCRdb's copy, which holds only in-frame ones; the method was immunoSEQ multiplex PCR. The sample contains about 130,000 clones, over 75% of which appear only once. Specimen: peripheral blood. These receptors all stem from a man between 25 and 39 years old with COVID-19, enrolled during active disease.

The chain couples TRBV27 to TRBJ1-2; D not certain. Between the trimmed V and J ends, which lost 5 bases and 4 bases, there was a span of 14 bases. The CDR3 is 14 amino acids. The V gene's germline CDR1 is MNHEY and CDR2 SMNVEV (reference sequence). This CDR3 reads CASSPRQAFYGYTF. The CDR3 nucleotides read TGTGCCAGCAGTCCCCGCCAGGCCTTCTATGGCTACACCTTC.

The CDR3 nucleotides read TGTGCCAGCCCCGAGGACAGGGGATGTTACAATGAGCAGTTCTTC. This encodes CASPEDRGCYNEQFF. The V and J genes are TRBV21-1 and TRBJ2-1; the table's D call of TRBD1 was not tested on the DNA. TRBV21-1 is designated a pseudogene. The CDR3 length is 15 residues.

This sequence joins TRBV12-5 and TRBJ2-1, with D possibly TRBD2 on 5 matching bases. The V and J ends lost 0 bases and 8 bases respectively, with 11 bases between them. CDR1 and CDR2 (germline): LGHNT, FRNRAP. The CDR3 spans 14 residues. The chain's CDR3 is CASGLVLGSDEQFF. DNA of the CDR3: TGTGCTAGTGGTTTGGTACTGGGGAGCGATGAGCAGTTCTTC.

CDR3 sequence: CASSGQTFHEQYF. The CDR3 DNA sequence: TGTGCCAGCAGTGGACAGACATTCCACGAGCAGTACTTC. The chain has TRBV12-3 or TRBV12-4 and TRBJ2-7, with a possible D match to TRBD1 (6 bases). The CDR3 runs to 13 residues. The ends were cut back, 5 bases at V and 5 bases at J, with 13 bases in the middle.

J is TRBJ1-5 and V is TRBV27; D possibly corresponds to TRBD1 (6 bases). V was clipped by 6 bases and J by 2 bases, with 23 bases between them. The CDR3 sequence is 18 residues long. Germline CDR1 reads MNHEY; CDR2 reads SMNVEV (reference sequence). CDR3 protein: CASSKGATGGRGNQPQHF. The CDR3 DNA reads TGTGCCAGCAGCAAGGGAGCGACAGGCGGGCGAGGCAATCAGCCCCAGCATTTT.